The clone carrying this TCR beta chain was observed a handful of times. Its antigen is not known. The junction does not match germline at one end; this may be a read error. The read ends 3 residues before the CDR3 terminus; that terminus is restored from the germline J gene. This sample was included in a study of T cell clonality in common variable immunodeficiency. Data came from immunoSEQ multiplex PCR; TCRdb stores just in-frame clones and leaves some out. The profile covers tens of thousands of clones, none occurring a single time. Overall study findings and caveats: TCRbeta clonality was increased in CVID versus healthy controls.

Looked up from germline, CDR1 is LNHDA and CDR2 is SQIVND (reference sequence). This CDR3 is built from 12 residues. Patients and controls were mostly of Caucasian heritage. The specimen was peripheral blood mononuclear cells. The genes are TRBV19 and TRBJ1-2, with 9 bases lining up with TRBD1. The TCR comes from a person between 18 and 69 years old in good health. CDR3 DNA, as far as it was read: TGTGCCGGTAGCGGGACAGGGACTGGC. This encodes CAGSGTGTG. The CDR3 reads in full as CAGSGTGTGYTF.